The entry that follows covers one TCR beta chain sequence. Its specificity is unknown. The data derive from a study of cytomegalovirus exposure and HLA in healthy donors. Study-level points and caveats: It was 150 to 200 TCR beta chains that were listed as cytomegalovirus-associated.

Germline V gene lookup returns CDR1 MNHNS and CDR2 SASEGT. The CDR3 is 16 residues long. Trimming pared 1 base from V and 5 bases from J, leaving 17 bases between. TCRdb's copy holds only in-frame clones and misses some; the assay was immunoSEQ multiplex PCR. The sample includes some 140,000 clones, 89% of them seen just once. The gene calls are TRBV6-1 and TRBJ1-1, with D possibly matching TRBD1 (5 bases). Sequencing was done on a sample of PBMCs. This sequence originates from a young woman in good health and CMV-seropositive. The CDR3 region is CASSEGGGGWWTEAFF. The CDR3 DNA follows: TGTGCCAGCAGTGAAGGGGGCGGGGGATGGTGGACTGAAGCTTTCTTT.